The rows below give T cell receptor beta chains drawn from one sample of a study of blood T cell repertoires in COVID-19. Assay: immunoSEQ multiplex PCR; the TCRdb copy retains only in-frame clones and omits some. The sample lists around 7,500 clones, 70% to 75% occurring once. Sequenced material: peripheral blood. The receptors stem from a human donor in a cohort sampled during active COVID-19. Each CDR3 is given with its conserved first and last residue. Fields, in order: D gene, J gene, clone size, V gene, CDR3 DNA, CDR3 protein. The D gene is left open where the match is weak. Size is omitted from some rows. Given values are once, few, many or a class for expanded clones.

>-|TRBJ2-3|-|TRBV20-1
TGCAGTGCTAGTCAAATTAGGGGGACAAATACGCAGTATTTT
CSASQIRGTNTQYF
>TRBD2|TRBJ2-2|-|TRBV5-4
TGTGCCAGCAGCTTGTGGACTAGCGGTACCGGGGAGCTGTTTTTT
CASSLWTSGTGELFF
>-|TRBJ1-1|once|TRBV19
TGTGCCAGTAGTATAGGGACACCTGAAGCTTTCTTT
CASSIGTPEAFF
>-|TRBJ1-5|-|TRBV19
TGTGCCAGTAGTATAGTACAGTATAGCAATCAGCCCCAGCATTTT
CASSIVQYSNQPQHF
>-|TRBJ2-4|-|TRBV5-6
TGTGCCAGCAGCTTGGAGAGTTTAGCCAAAAACATTCAGTACTTC
CASSLESLAKNIQYF
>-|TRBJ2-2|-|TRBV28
TGTGCCAGCAGTTTACCTTTAGATGGAGTCGGGGAGCTGTTTTTT
CASSLPLDGVGELFF
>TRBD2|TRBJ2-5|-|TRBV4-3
TGCGCCAGCAGCCAAGAGAGGGCGGGAGGCGGAGAGACCCAGTACTTC
CASSQERAGGGETQYF
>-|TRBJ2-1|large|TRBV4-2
TGTGCCAGCAGCCACCGACTACCCGACAATGAGCAGTTCTTC
CASSHRLPDNEQFF
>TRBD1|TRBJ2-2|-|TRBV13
TGTGCCAGCAGCACCCGGGACAGGGGGCAGGGGAACACCGGGGAGCTGTTTTTT
CASSTRDRGQGNTGELFF
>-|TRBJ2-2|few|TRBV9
TGTGCCAGCAGCGTAAATTATCTGCGGGCCTTTTCCGGGGAGCTGTTTTTT
CASSVNYLRAFSGELFF
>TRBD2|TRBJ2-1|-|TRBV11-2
TGTGCCAGCAGCTTAGTTGGCGGGAGGGCCTTAAATGAGCAGTTCTTC
CASSLVGGRALNEQFF
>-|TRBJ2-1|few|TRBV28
TGTGCCAGCACCTCCGACACGAGCTCCTACAATGAGCAGTTCTTC
CASTSDTSSYNEQFF
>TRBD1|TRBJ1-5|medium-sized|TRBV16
TGTGCCAGCAGCCAAGGGGACAGAAATCAGCCCCAGCATTTT
CASSQGDRNQPQHF
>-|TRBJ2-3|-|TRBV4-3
TGCGCCAGCAGCCAAGAAAGAGGAGGGGCAGATACGCAGTATTTT
CASSQERGGADTQYF
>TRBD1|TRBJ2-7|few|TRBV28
TGTGCCAGCAGTCCCCGGACAGGGCCCCACGAGCAGTACTTC
CASSPRTGPHEQYF
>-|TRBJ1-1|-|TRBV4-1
TGCGCCAGCAGCCAGGATCCCATACAGGGTCCAGAAGCTTTCTTT
CASSQDPIQGPEAFF
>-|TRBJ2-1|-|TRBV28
TGTGCCAGCAGTTTAGCACCCCATGGCGCCCCTCGGGATGAGCAGTTCTTC
CASSLAPHGAPRDEQFF
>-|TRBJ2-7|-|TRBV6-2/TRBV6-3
TGTGCCAGCACCCCTGGGGCGGCCGAGCAGTACTTC
CASTPGAAEQYF
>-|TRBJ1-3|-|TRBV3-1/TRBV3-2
TGTGCCAGCAGCCAAGAGGGACTTGTTGGAAACACCATATATTTT
CASSQEGLVGNTIYF
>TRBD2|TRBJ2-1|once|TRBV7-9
TGTGCCAGCAGTTCCGGACTAGCGGAGTACAATGAGCAGTTCTTC
CASSSGLAEYNEQFF
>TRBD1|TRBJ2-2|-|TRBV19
TGTGCCAGTAGGGTACCCGGGACAGGGTGGTCCGGGGAGCTGTTTTTT
CASRVPGTGWSGELFF
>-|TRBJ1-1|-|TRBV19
TGTGCCAGTAGTATTACGGGGGTGCTTGAAGCTTTCTTT
CASSITGVLEAFF
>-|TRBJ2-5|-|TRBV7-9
TGTGCCAGCAGCTTAGTAGGACTACCGTACCAAGAGACCCAGTACTTC
CASSLVGLPYQETQYF
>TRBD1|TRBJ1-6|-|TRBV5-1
TGCGCCAGCAGCTTGGGCCACGAGGGACAGGGAAGCTCCTATAATTCACCCCTCCACTTT
CASSLGHEGQGSSYNSPLHF
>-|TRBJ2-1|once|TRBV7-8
TGTGCCAGCAGTATAGGAGCTAGCGTCAATGAGCAGTTCTTC
CASSIGASVNEQFF
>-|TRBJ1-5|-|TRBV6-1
TGTGCCAGCAGTGAAGAGGGGTATAGCAATCAGCCCCAGCATTTT
CASSEEGYSNQPQHF
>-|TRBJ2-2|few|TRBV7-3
TGTGCCAGCAGCCCCAGCAGCGGCACCGGGGAGCTGTTTTTT
CASSPSSGTGELFF